The present entry profiles one T cell receptor beta chain with its context. What it binds is unknown. The data originate from a study of T cells after yellow fever vaccination. Whole-study context: Preparation of fractions with low cell numbers was performed using SMART-Seq v4 Ultra Low Input.

TCRdb recomputed calls from the 5' RACE reads with MiXCR, one row per CDR3 protein. This table holds about 360,000 distinct CDR3 sequences, more than 5.5% found once. Regarding the study as a whole: CD4 and CD8 compartments shared a small share of clonotypes, likely from convergent recombination. Once the booster was given, most primary-vaccination clones reappeared, at around 96% for CD4 and roughly 86% for CD8. Weaker, the secondary response peaked sooner, at day 5 versus 15.

V lost 3 bases, J lost 3 bases, and 5 bases stayed unmatched. The CDR3 has 15 residues. The germline V gene has CDR1 PRHDT and CDR2 FYEKMQ (reference sequence). V usage is TRBV13 and J usage is TRBJ2-1; TRBD2 matches at 7 bases. Material: PBMCs, obtained 5 days after the yellow fever booster vaccination. The clonotype originates from a man aged 25-45 years who received the YFV17D yellow fever vaccine. The CDR3 bases are TGTGCCAGCAGCTTTAAGCGGGAATTCTACAATGAGCAGTTCTTC. Residues: CASSFKREFYNEQFF.